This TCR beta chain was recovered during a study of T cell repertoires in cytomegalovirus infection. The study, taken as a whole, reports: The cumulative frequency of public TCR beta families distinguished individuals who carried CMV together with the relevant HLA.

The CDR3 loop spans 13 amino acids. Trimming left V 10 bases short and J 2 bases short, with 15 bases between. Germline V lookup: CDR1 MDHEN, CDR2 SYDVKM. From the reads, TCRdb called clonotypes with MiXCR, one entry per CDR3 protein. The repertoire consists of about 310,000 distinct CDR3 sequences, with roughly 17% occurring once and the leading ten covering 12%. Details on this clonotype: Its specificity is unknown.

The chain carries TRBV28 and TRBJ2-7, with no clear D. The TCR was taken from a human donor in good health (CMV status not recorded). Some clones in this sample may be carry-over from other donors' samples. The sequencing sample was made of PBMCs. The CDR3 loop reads CATGVDPTYEQYF. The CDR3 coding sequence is TGTGCCACAGGAGTTGACCCAACCTACGAGCAGTACTTC.